What follows are 11 T cell receptor beta chains derived from one specimen sequenced in a study of T cells in localized non-small cell lung cancer. Repertoires were generated with immunoSEQ multiplex PCR, while TCRdb's copy carries only in-frame clones and drops some. The sample holds 70,000 or so clones; 84% are singletons and the top ten take approximately 1.2%. The sample here was peripheral blood, taken before any cancer treatment. These receptor sequences come from a female donor older than 55 with stage I lung adenocarcinoma.

The chain employs TRBV10-2 and TRBJ2-1; 11 positions match TRBD2. J lost 5 bases, V lost 2 bases, and 5 bases had no gene match. This CDR3 spans 16 amino acids. Germline V gene lookup returns CDR1 WSHSY and CDR2 SAAADI. CDR3 DNA: TGCGCCAGCAGTGAGACTAGCGGGGGTTTCGACAATGAGCAGTTCTTC. Encoded protein: CASSETSGGFDNEQFF.

CDR3 residues: CASIEDRASNGYTF. In nucleotides, the CDR3 is TGTGCCAGCATAGAGGACAGGGCGTCAAATGGCTACACCTTC. The J gene is TRBJ1-2, the V gene TRBV27; TRBD1 matches at 8 bases. CDR3 length: 14 amino acids. Per germline, CDR1 MNHEY and CDR2 SMNVEV (reference sequence). The trim removed 7 bases at V and 6 bases at J, leaving 10 bases unmatched.

This chain uses TRBV2 with TRBJ2-2; D is undetermined. The CDR3 extends over 14 amino acids. The V end was cut by 0 bases, the J end by 1 base, with 3 bases between. Per the germline V gene, CDR1 is SNHLY and CDR2 is FYNNEI. The CDR3 reads CASSEARNTGELFF. The CDR3 coding sequence is TGTGCCAGCAGTGAAGCAAGGAACACCGGGGAGCTGTTTTTT.

V is TRBV4-2 and J is TRBJ2-3, with 11 bases lining up with TRBD2. CDR1 is LGHNA and CDR2 is YNFKEQ in the germline V gene. CDR3 size: 20 residues. The V gene end was trimmed by 1 base and the J gene end by 0 bases; junction bases not matched to a gene: 12. CDR3 in DNA: TGTGCCAGCAGCCAAGTAAATTTAGCGGGAGGGTTCGCTAGCACAGATACGCAGTATTTT. Protein sequence: CASSQVNLAGGFASTDTQYF.

This clone was detected once. It may be a read error: a sequence one base away is much more abundant. V is TRBV11-3 and J is TRBJ1-1; D may be TRBD1 (6 bases). V was pared by 6 bases and J by 2 bases, with 13 bases between. The CDR3 extends over 14 amino acids. CDR1 is SGHNT and CDR2 is YENEEA in the germline V gene. For the CDR3, the DNA is TGTGCCAGCAGTCTAGGGGGGCCCAACACTGAAGCTTTCTTT. It codes for CASSLGGPNTEAFF.

This chain links TRBV29-1 with TRBJ2-7; 13 bases match TRBD2. This CDR3 region has 12 residues. From germline, CDR1 is SQVTM and CDR2 ANQGSEA. J gave up 5 bases and V 7 bases, and 2 bases lay outside the gene matches. CDR3: CSAGLAGDEQYF. The CDR3 DNA is TGCAGCGCTGGACTAGCGGGAGACGAGCAGTACTTC.

The V call is TRBV10-3, the J call TRBJ1-5; 9 bases are a match to TRBD1. This CDR3 region has 14 residues. The germline gives CDR1 ENHRY, CDR2 SYGVKD. The ends lost 10 bases at V and 3 bases at J; junction bases unmatched: 7. The CDR3 nucleotides read TGTGCCAGCGCACGGGACAGGGTCAATCAGCCCCAGCATTTT. Translated, it gives CASARDRVNQPQHF.

The chain combines TRBV6-1 with TRBJ2-5; D call uncertain. Trimming removed 4 bases at V and 0 bases at J, with 15 bases between. The CDR3 spans 16 residues. The germline V gene encodes CDR1 MNHNS and CDR2 SASEGT. The CDR3 DNA sequence: TGTGCCAGCAGTGCATTTACGGGCCGAAACCAAGAGACCCAGTACTTC. This translates into CASSAFTGRNQETQYF.

V gene TRBV2 combines with J gene TRBJ1-4; D gene uncertain. CDR1 and CDR2 (germline): SNHLY, FYNNEI. The CDR3 runs 14 residues. V gave up 6 bases and J gave up 7 bases, with 15 bases separating them. In nucleotides, the CDR3 is TGTGCCAGCAGACCGACCGGCGGTAGTGAAAAACTGTTTTTT. Translating it yields CASRPTGGSEKLFF.

The chain carries TRBV11-2 and TRBJ1-5; D unclear. Trimming took off 1 base at V and 1 base at J, with 2 bases between the two ends. CDR1 is SGHAT and CDR2 is FQNNGV in the germline V gene. CDR3 length equals 13 residues. The CDR3 sequence: CASSLASNQPQHF. CDR3 nucleotide sequence: TGTGCCAGCAGCTTAGCGAGCAATCAGCCCCAGCATTTT.

The chain recombines TRBV7-9 with TRBJ2-7, with 8 bases matching TRBD1. With V trimmed by 3 bases and J by 2 bases, 3 bases remained unmatched. The CDR3 spans 14 residues. The germline V gene has CDR1 SEHNR and CDR2 FQNEAQ (reference sequence). This chain's CDR3 is CASSLDRAPYEQYF. The CDR3 DNA follows: TGTGCCAGCAGCTTGGACAGGGCTCCCTACGAGCAGTACTTC.